What follows are 19 T cell receptor beta chains derived from one specimen sequenced in a study of blood T cell repertoires in COVID-19. The data were produced by immunoSEQ multiplex PCR, yet TCRdb's version contains in-frame clones alone and is incomplete. The sample consists of roughly 120,000 clones, about three quarters of them appearing once. Sequencing input: peripheral blood. These receptors were obtained from a human donor with acute or convalescent COVID-19. The donor label of this sample is uncertain.

V gene TRBV29-1 combines with J gene TRBJ1-1; TRBD1 aligns across 7 bases. This CDR3 is 14 amino acids long. Germline V CDR1 and CDR2: SQVTM, ANQGSEA. The trim removed 4 bases at V and 4 bases at J, leaving 9 bases unmatched. CDR3 protein: CSVAATGLATEAFF. The CDR3 DNA follows: TGCAGCGTTGCGGCGACAGGGCTGGCCACTGAAGCTTTCTTT. The entire variable domain, with the rest obtained from reference TRBV29-1 and TRBJ1-1, is as follows: SAVISQKPSRDICQRGTSLTIQCQVDSQVTMMFWYRQQPGQSLTLIATANQGSEATYESGFVIDKFPISRPNLTFSTLTVSNMSPEDSSIYLCSVAATGLATEAFFGQGTRLTVV.

V usage is TRBV3-1 (or the pseudogene TRBV3-2) and J usage is TRBJ1-1; 10 nucleotides line up with TRBD1. CDR3 length equals 15 residues. From germline, CDR1 is LGHDT and CDR2 YNNKEL (reference sequence). V was clipped by 1 base and J by 6 bases; unmatched bases: 5. The CDR3 DNA follows: TGTGCCAGCAGCCAAGGGGGACAGGGGAGGTCTGAAGCTTTCTTT. It yields the protein CASSQGGQGRSEAFF.

The chain links TRBV5-4 to TRBJ2-1; 8 bases agree with TRBD1. This CDR3 is built from 14 residues. Looked up from germline, CDR1 is SGHNT and CDR2 is YYREEE (reference sequence). The V gene end was trimmed by 2 bases and the J gene end by 7 bases; junction bases not matched to a gene: 5. This chain's CDR3 is CASSFPGQGNEQFF. CDR3 DNA: TGTGCCAGCAGCTTTCCCGGACAGGGAAATGAGCAGTTCTTC. The full variable domain, its missing parts supplied by reference TRBV5-4 and TRBJ2-1, is ETGVTQSPTHLIKTRGQQVTLRCSSQSGHNTVSWYQQALGQGPQFIFQYYREEENGRGNFPPRFSGLQFPNYSSELNVNALELDDSALYLCASSFPGQGNEQFFGPGTRLTVL.

The rearrangement joins TRBV6-1 to TRBJ2-3; 7 nucleotides match TRBD2. The CDR3 is 15 residues long. The J segment lost 6 bases and the V segment lost 2 bases, leaving 8 bases of the junction unmatched. CDR1 and CDR2 (germline): MNHNS, SASEGT. CDR3 bases: TGTGCCAGCAGTGAATGGACAAACGGGGGGGATACGCAGTATTTT. Amino acid sequence: CASSEWTNGGDTQYF.

This clone occurred once. The chain combines TRBV24-1 with TRBJ1-5; possible D gene TRBD1, 5 bases. The V end lost 0 bases, the J end lost 5 bases, and 22 bases lay between the germline ends. Germline CDR1 reads KGHDR; CDR2 reads SFDVKD. The CDR3 runs 19 residues. CDR3 loop: CATSDLGGRSRFLHQPQHF. In DNA form, the CDR3 reads TGTGCCACCAGTGATTTGGGGGGGAGGAGCCGTTTCTTGCATCAGCCCCAGCATTTT.

This rearrangement joins TRBV2 to TRBJ1-2, with 9 positions matching TRBD1. This CDR3 is built from 14 residues. From germline, CDR1 is SNHLY and CDR2 FYNNEI. The ends lost 6 bases at V and 5 bases at J; junction bases unmatched: 7. CDR3 in amino acids: CASRGTGGLYGYTF. CDR3 DNA: TGTGCCAGCAGGGGTACAGGGGGCCTTTATGGCTACACCTTC.

The V call is TRBV18, the J call TRBJ2-5; D uncertain. V was shortened by 4 bases and J by 2 bases, with 8 bases between the two germline ends. The CDR3 loop spans 13 amino acids. CDR1 is KGHSH and CDR2 is LQKENI in the germline V gene. CDR3 bases: TGTGCCAGCTCACGCACTATACAAGAGACCCAGTACTTC. This encodes CASSRTIQETQYF.

The J gene is TRBJ2-1, the V gene TRBV4-1, with 8 bases matching TRBD2. This CDR3 is built from 15 residues. Unmatched junction bases numbered 5, after V lost 4 bases and J lost 3 bases. Looked up from germline, CDR1 is MGHRA and CDR2 is YSYEKL. This CDR3 is CASSRSGGSYNEQFF. The CDR3 bases are TGCGCCAGCAGCCGAAGCGGGGGCAGCTACAATGAGCAGTTCTTC.

The CDR3: CASSPGLAGGPAKNIQYF. DNA of the CDR3: TGCGCCAGCAGCCCTGGACTAGCGGGGGGGCCGGCCAAAAACATTCAGTACTTC. This chain uses TRBV4-1 with TRBJ2-4, with 15 bases matching TRBD2. Per the germline V gene, CDR1 is MGHRA and CDR2 is YSYEKL. V lost 4 bases, J lost 1 base, and 5 bases stayed unmatched. CDR3 size: 18 residues.

This clone was observed a single time. The rearrangement links TRBV12-3 or TRBV12-4 to TRBJ1-5, with D possibly TRBD1 on 6 matching bases. The length of the CDR3 is 13 residues. Between the trimmed V and J ends, which lost 10 bases and 2 bases, there was a span of 12 bases. CDR3 sequence (DNA): TGTGCCACCCAGAGACAGGGCAATCAGCCCCAGCATTTT. Residues: CATQRQGNQPQHF.

V and J are TRBV9 and TRBJ1-3, with D maybe TRBD1 (5 bases). Trimming cost V 0 bases and J 2 bases, with 12 bases left between them. From germline, CDR1 is SGDLS and CDR2 YYNGEE. This CDR3 has 16 amino acids. The CDR3 DNA reads TGTGCCAGCAGCGTAGGTTCAGGGTTCCCTGGAAACACCATATATTTT. This codes for CASSVGSGFPGNTIYF.

The genes are TRBV20-1 and TRBJ2-1, with 7 positions matching TRBD1. The CDR3 loop spans 11 amino acids. V lost 5 bases, J lost 10 bases, and 5 bases stayed unmatched. Germline V lookup: CDR1 DFQATT, CDR2 SNEGSKA (reference sequence). The CDR3 loop is CSAQGVREQFF. The CDR3 DNA sequence: TGCAGTGCTCAGGGGGTACGGGAGCAGTTCTTC.

Details on this clone: The same CDR3 can be traced to other DNA sequences in this sample. This chain connects TRBV18 to TRBJ1-3; TRBD1 might be the D (5 bases). V was pared by 1 base and J by 1 base, with 8 bases between. CDR1 and CDR2 from the germline V gene are KGHSH and LQKENI. The CDR3 consists of 15 residues. As DNA, the CDR3 is TGTGCCAGCTCACCACAAGGGGCTTCTGGAAACACCATATATTTT. This codes for CASSPQGASGNTIYF.

The rearrangement joins TRBV29-1 to TRBJ2-1, with D uncertain. The V and J ends lost 3 bases and 7 bases respectively, with 7 bases between them. The germline CDR1 and CDR2 sequences are SQVTM and ANQGSEA. CDR3 length: 11 amino acids. The CDR3 DNA is TGCAGCGTTGATTGGCTTAATGAGCAGTTCTTC. Protein sequence: CSVDWLNEQFF.

This clone has only one observation. The V call is TRBV24-1, the J call TRBJ2-1, with 9 bases aligning to TRBD2. Germline V gives CDR1 KGHDR, CDR2 SFDVKD. V lost 0 bases to trimming and J lost 10 bases; unmatched junction nucleotides: 12. The CDR3 consists of 17 residues. CDR3 sequence (DNA): TGTGCCACCAGTGATTTGGGGCAGCGGGGGGCCCCGGGGGAGCAGTTCTTC. This codes for CATSDLGQRGAPGEQFF.

Only one count was recorded for this clone. The chain couples TRBV6-5 to TRBJ1-5; D is undetermined. Germline CDR1 reads MNHEY; CDR2 reads SVGAGI. This CDR3 has 13 residues. The germline V and J ends were trimmed by 0 bases and 7 bases, with 7 bases remaining between them. CDR3 sequence (DNA): TGTGCCAGCAGTTACTCGAGATCCCAGCCCCAGCATTTT. Its protein product is CASSYSRSQPQHF.

V and J are TRBV7-3 and TRBJ2-1; 12 bases are a match to TRBD2. Germline trimming cut 3 bases from V and 4 bases from J; bases unmatched to any gene: 1. This CDR3 has 15 residues. Per germline, CDR1 SGHTA and CDR2 FQGTGA. CDR3 DNA sequence: TGTGCCAGCAGCTTGCTAGCGGGGGGGTACAATGAGCAGTTCTTC. It is translated as CASSLLAGGYNEQFF.

Remarks on this clone: This sample also contains other DNA sequences that code for the same CDR3. The V call is TRBV7-2, the J call TRBJ1-3, with D hard to call. The CDR3 totals 15 residues. Trimming left V 3 bases short and J 0 bases short, with 9 bases between. Germline assignment: CDR1 SGHTA and CDR2 FQGNSA. The CDR3 sequence: CASSLTTGSGNTIYF. The DNA of the CDR3 is TGTGCCAGCAGCTTGACAACCGGCTCTGGAAACACCATATATTTT.

The chain recombines TRBV10-1 with TRBJ2-1; TRBD1 agrees at 10 bases. The CDR3 length is 13 residues. V trimming: 6 bases; J trimming: 15 bases; junction bases outside the gene matches: 11. Germline V gene sequence: CDR1 WNHNN, CDR2 SYGVQD (reference sequence). The CDR3 DNA reads TGCGCCAGCAGCCGGGACAGGGGAGCTGAACCGTTCTTC. It specifies CASSRDRGAEPFF.